These 2 T cell receptor beta chains were sequenced from one sample in a study of blood T cell repertoires in COVID-19. Sequenced by immunoSEQ multiplex PCR; TCRdb stores in-frame clones only, minus some. Seen here are fewer than 150,000 clones, nearly 85% observed once, and the top ten hold approximately 4%. The sequencing input was PBMCs or T cells enriched from blood (not recorded which). These receptors originate from a man aged 45-60 years in a cohort exposed to, infected with or recovered from COVID-19 (not recorded which).

V is TRBV10-1 and J is TRBJ2-7; TRBD1 aligns across 8 bases. The junction had 12 bases not matched to a gene; V was cut back by 3 bases and J by 5 bases. Per germline, CDR1 WNHNN and CDR2 SYGVQD (reference sequence). The CDR3 loop spans 16 amino acids. CDR3 residues: CASSDSGTGGLDEQYF. CDR3 in DNA: TGCGCCAGCAGTGACAGTGGCACAGGGGGGCTCGACGAGCAGTACTTC.

The chain links TRBV7-8 to TRBJ2-1; possible D gene TRBD1, 6 bases. CDR3 length equals 12 residues. Germline V lookup: CDR1 SGHVS, CDR2 FQNEAQ. V was shortened by 5 bases and J by 9 bases, with 11 bases between the two germline ends. The CDR3 sequence is CASSRDNSEQFF. CDR3 in DNA: TGTGCCAGCAGCCGGGACAATAGTGAGCAGTTCTTC.